A selection of T cell receptor beta chains follows, all from one sample in a study of blood T cell repertoires in COVID-19. Libraries were prepared by immunoSEQ multiplex PCR; TCRdb keeps only in-frame clonotypes and omits some of them. The sample includes around 200,000 clones, about 91% seen only once; the top ten take 10%. The sample taken for sequencing was PBMCs or T cells enriched from blood (not recorded which). The origin of the receptors is a man aged 18 to 35 with acute COVID-19. CDR3s leave out the opening cysteine and the closing phenylalanine or tryptophan.

>TRBV19|TRBJ2-7|13
ASSISSGTSYEQY
>TRBV24-1|TRBJ1-1|13
ATSDPGGTGTEAF
>TRBV18|TRBJ2-6|13
ASSAQGAGANVLT
>TRBV2|TRBJ1-1|15
ASSDLRDRGADTEAF
>TRBV7-2|TRBJ2-1|9
ASSPYNEQF
>TRBV27|TRBJ2-7|13
ASSLGTSGSREQY
>TRBV25-1|TRBJ2-7|12
ASSEYRQGYEQY
>TRBV5-1|TRBJ2-7|13
ASSLDTSGAYEQY
>TRBV11-2|TRBJ1-1|12
ASSFRPGNTEAF
>TRBV4-1|TRBJ2-3|14
ASSQRTSGSTDTQY
>TRBV18|TRBJ1-6|13
ASSPRPGDNSPLH
>TRBV7-9|TRBJ2-1|12
ASSLSDYYNEQF
>TRBV9|TRBJ2-5|13
ASSVGLAGVETQY
>TRBV2|TRBJ2-7|13
ASNDPSLLSYEQY
>TRBV19|TRBJ1-5|13
ASVEGDLWYQPQH
>TRBV7-2|TRBJ2-3|14
ASSLVPGSATDTQY
>TRBV12-5|TRBJ2-7|15
ASGLRGDGGAYYEQY
>TRBV11-3|TRBJ2-1|13
ASNLSGSGANEQF
>TRBV6-5|TRBJ2-7|11
ASNNGRVGEQY
>TRBV7-8|TRBJ1-2|11
ASSPAQGTGYT
>TRBV11-3|TRBJ2-7|12
ASSSWSGAYEQY
>TRBV5-1|TRBJ1-1|12
ASSLRGRNTEAF
>TRBV30|TRBJ1-2|12
AWITKGAGAGYT
>TRBV5-1|TRBJ2-3|13
ASSLGGDGPDTQY
>TRBV6-5|TRBJ2-7|13
ASSKLAGDSYEQY
>TRBV29-1|TRBJ2-1|12
SVVAGTPYNEQF
>TRBV27|TRBJ2-5|14
ASSSPSTSGKETQY
>TRBV7-2|TRBJ2-7|15
ASSLDFVTSGTYEQY
>TRBV28|TRBJ1-1|10
AAGGGNTEAF
>TRBV7-8|TRBJ2-5|15
ASSLVIDRFEEETQY
>TRBV7-3|TRBJ2-1|13
ASSFGQSSYNEQF
>TRBV9|TRBJ2-2|13
ASSSTRLNTGELF
>TRBV30|TRBJ1-2|10
AWSVDRDGYT
>TRBV2|TRBJ2-1|13
ASSDRSGASSEQF
>TRBV28|TRBJ2-7|12
ARGSGRPTYEQY
>TRBV5-1|TRBJ1-2|11
ASMAGGNYGYT
>TRBV7-2|TRBJ2-7|14
ASSLASLAEVYEQY
>TRBV19|TRBJ2-3|14
ASSIAAGVGTDTQY
>TRBV5-1|TRBJ2-7|13
ASSLARYSSYEQY
>TRBV24-1|TRBJ2-7|10
ATEGAVGEQY
>TRBV27|TRBJ2-1|10
ASSPPTREQF